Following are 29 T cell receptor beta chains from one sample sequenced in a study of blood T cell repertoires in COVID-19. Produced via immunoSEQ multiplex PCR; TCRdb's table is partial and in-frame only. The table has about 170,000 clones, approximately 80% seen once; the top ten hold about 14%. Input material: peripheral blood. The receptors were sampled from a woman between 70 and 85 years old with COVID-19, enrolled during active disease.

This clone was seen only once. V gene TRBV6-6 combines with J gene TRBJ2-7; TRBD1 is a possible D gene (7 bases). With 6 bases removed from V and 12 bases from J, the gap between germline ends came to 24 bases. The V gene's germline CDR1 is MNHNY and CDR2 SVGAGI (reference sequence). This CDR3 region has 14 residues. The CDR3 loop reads CASSQMTGSGGSYF. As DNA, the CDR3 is TGTGCCAGCAGCCAAATGACAGGGAGCGGAGGGTCGTACTTC.

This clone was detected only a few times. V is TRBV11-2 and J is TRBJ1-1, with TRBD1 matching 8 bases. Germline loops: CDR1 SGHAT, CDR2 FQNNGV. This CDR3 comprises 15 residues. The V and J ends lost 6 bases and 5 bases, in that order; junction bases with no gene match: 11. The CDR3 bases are TGTGCCAGCAGTCAAATTTTCAGGGGGCAAACTGAAGCTTTCTTT. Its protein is CASSQIFRGQTEAFF.

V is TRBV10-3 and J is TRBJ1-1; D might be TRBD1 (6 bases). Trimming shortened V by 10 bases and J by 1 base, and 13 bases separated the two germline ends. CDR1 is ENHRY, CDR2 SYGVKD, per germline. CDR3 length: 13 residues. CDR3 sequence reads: CATRGGPNTEAFF. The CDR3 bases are TGTGCCACCAGAGGGGGTCCGAACACTGAAGCTTTCTTT.

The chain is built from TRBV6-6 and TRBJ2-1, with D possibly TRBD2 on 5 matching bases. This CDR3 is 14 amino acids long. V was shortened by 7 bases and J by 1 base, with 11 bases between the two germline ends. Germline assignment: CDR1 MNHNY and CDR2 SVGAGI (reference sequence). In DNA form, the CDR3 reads TGTGCCAGCACTCCCCGGGGTTCCTACAATGAGCAGTTCTTC. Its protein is CASTPRGSYNEQFF.

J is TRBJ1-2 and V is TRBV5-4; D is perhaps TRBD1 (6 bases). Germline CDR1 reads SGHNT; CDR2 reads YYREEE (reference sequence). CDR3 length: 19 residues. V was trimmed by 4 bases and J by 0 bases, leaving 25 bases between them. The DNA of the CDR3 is TGTGCCAGCAGCGCCCCGCTGGGGGGGGGCGCAATAACTAACTATGGCTACACCTTC. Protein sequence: CASSAPLGGGAITNYGYTF.

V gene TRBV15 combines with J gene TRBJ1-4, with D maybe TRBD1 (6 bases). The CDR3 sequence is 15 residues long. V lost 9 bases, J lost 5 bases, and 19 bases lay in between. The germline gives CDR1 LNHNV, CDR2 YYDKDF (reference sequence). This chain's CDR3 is CATTVGTIENEKLFF. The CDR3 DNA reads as TGTGCCACTACAGTAGGGACAATCGAAAATGAAAAACTGTTTTTT.

The CDR3: CASSLATEYGYTF. DNA for the CDR3: TGTGCCAGCAGCTTAGCGACAGAGTATGGCTACACCTTC. The V gene is TRBV13, the J gene TRBJ1-2, with D perhaps matching TRBD1 (5 bases). This CDR3 contains 13 residues. Between the trimmed V and J ends, which lost 1 base and 5 bases, there was a span of 8 bases. Germline V lookup: CDR1 PRHDT, CDR2 FYEKMQ (reference sequence).

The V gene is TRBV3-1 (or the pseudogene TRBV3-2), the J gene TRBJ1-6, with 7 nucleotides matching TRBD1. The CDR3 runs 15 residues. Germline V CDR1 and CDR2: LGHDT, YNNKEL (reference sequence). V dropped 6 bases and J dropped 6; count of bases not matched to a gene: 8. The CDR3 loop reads CASRPGDSSNSPLHF. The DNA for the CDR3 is TGTGCCAGCAGACCAGGGGACAGCTCTAATTCACCCCTCCACTTT.

CDR3 loop: CASSLPGARETQYF. CDR3 coding DNA: TGTGCCAGCAGCTTACCAGGGGCTAGGGAGACCCAGTACTTC. This sequence joins TRBV5-6 and TRBJ2-5, with a tentative D call TRBD1 (6 bases). Germline V lookup: CDR1 SGHDT, CDR2 YYEEEE. V dropped 2 bases and J dropped 5 bases, with 13 bases sitting between them. The CDR3 length is 14 residues.

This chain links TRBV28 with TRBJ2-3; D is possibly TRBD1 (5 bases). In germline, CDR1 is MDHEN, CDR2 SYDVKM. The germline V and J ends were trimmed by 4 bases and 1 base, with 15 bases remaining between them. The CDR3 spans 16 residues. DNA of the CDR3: TGTGCCAGCAGTTACAGCAGGGATCTGGGCACAGATACGCAGTATTTT. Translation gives CASSYSRDLGTDTQYF. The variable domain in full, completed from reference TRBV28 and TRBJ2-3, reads DVKVTQSSRYLVKRTGEKVFLECVQDMDHENMFWYRQDPGLGLRLIYFSYDVKMKEKGDIPEGYSVSREKKERFSLILESASTNQTSMYLCASSYSRDLGTDTQYFGPGTRLTVL.

CDR3 amino acids: CASSAMTSGEDTQYF. CDR3 bases: TGTGCCAGCAGCGCTATGACTAGCGGGGAGGATACGCAGTATTTT. The chain recombines TRBV7-2 with TRBJ2-3; 11 nucleotides match TRBD2. V shed 5 bases, J shed 6 bases, and the junction held 7 bases outside the gene matches. This CDR3 region has 15 residues. Germline V gives CDR1 SGHTA, CDR2 FQGNSA.

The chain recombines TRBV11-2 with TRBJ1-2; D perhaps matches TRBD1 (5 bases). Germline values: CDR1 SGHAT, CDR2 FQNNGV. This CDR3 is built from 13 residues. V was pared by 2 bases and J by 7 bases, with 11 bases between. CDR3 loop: CASSLPQGPGYTF. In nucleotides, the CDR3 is TGTGCCAGCAGCTTACCCCAGGGCCCTGGCTACACCTTC. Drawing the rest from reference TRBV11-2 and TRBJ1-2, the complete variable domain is EAGVAQSPRYKIIEKRQSVAFWCNPISGHATLYWYQQILGQGPKLLIQFQNNGVVDDSQLPKDRFSAERLKGVDSTLKIQPAKLEDSAVYLCASSLPQGPGYTFGSGTRLTVV.

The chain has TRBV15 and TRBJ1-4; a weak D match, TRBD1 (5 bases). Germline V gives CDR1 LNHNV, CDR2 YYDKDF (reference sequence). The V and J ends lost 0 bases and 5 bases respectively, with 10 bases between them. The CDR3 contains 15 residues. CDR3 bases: TGTGCCACCAGCAGAGATCAGTGGACAAATGAAAAACTGTTTTTT. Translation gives CATSRDQWTNEKLFF.

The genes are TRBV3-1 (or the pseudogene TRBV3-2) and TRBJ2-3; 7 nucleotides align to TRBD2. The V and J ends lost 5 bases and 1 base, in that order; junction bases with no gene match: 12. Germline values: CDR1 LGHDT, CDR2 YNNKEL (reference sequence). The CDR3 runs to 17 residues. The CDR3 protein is CASSRRTAGRGTDTQYF. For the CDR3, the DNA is TGTGCCAGCAGCAGACGAACAGCGGGACGAGGCACAGATACGCAGTATTTT.

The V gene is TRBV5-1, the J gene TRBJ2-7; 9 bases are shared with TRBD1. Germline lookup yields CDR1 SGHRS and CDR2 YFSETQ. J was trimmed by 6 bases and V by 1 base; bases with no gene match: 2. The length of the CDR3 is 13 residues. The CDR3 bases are TGCGCCAGCAGCTTGACAGGGGGCTCCGAGCAGTACTTC. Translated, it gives CASSLTGGSEQYF.

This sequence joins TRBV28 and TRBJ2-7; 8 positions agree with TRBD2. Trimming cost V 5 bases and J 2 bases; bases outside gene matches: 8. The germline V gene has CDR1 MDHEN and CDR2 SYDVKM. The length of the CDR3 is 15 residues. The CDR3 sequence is CASSTSSGLPYEQYF. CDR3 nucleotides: TGTGCCAGCAGTACCTCTAGCGGGTTGCCCTACGAGCAGTACTTC.

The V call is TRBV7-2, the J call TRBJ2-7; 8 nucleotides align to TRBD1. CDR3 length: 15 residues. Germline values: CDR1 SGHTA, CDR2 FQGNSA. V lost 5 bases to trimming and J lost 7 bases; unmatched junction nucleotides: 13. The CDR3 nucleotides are TGTGCCAGCAGCCTGCTCGGGACAGGCCTGGGAGAGCAGTACTTC. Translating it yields CASSLLGTGLGEQYF. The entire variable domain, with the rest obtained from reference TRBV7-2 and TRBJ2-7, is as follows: GAGVSQSPSNKVTEKGKDVELRCDPISGHTALYWYRQSLGQGLEFLIYFQGNSAPDKSGLPSDRFSAERTGGSVSTLTIQRTQQEDSAVYLCASSLLGTGLGEQYFGPGTRLTVT.

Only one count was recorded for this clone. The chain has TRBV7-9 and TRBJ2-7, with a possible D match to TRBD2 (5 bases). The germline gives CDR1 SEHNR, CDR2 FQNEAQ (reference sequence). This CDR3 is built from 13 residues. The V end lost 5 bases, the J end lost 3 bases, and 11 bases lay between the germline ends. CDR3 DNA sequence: TGTGCCAGCAGCCCGGACTCCTTCTACGAGCAGTACTTC. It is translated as CASSPDSFYEQYF.

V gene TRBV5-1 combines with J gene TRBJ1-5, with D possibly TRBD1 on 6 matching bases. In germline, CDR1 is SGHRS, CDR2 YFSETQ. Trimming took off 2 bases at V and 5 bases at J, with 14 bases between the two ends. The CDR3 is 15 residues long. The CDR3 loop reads CASSLGRQDDQPQHF. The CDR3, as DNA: TGCGCCAGCAGCTTAGGTCGACAGGACGATCAGCCCCAGCATTTT.

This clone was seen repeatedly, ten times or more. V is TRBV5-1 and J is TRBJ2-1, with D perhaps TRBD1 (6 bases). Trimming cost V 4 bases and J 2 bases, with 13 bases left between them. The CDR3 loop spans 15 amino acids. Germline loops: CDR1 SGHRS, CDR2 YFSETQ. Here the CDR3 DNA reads TGCGCCAGCAGCGCGGGTCGGACAGCCTACAATGAGCAGTTCTTC. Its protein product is CASSAGRTAYNEQFF.

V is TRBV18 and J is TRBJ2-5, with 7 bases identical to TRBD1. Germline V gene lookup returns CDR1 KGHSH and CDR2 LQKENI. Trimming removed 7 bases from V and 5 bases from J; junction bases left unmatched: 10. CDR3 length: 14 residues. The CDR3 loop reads CASLDRQGPETQYF. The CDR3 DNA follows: TGTGCCAGCTTAGACCGACAGGGTCCCGAGACCCAGTACTTC.

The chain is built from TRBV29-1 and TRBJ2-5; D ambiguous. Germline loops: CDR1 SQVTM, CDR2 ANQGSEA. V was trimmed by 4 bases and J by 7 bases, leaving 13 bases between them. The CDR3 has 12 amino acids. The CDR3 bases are TGCAGCGTTGTCAGCCCCCAGCGGACCCAGTACTTC. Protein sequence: CSVVSPQRTQYF.

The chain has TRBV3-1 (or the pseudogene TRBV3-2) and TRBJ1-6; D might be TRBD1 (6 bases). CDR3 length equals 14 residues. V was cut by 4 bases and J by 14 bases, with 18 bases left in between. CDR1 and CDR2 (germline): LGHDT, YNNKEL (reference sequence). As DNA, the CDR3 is TGTGCCAGCAGCCCGGGGACAACTCTTGGGGCCCTCCACTTT. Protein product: CASSPGTTLGALHF.

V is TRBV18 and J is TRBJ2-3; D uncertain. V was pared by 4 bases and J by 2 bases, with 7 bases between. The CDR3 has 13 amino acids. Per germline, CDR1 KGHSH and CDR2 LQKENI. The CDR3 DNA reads TGTGCCAGCTCACTAACTATCACAGATACGCAGTATTTT. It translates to CASSLTITDTQYF.

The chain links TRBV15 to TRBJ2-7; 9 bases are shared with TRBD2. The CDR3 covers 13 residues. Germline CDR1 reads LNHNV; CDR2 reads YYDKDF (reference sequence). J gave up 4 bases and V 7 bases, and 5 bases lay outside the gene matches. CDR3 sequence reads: CATTDSGSYEQYF. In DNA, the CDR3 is TGTGCCACCACAGATAGCGGGAGTTACGAGCAGTACTTC. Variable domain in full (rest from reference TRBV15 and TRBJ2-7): DAMVIQNPRYQVTQFGKPVTLSCSQTLNHNVMYWYQQKSSQAPKLLFHYYDKDFNNEADTPDNFQSRRPNTSFCFLDIRSPGLGDTAMYLCATTDSGSYEQYFGPGTRLTVT.

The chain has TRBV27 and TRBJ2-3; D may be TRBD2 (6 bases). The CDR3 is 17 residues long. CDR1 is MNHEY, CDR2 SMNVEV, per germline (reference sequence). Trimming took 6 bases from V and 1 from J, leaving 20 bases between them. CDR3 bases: TGTGCCAGCAGCCTCCTTGGGGGAGCGGGCGGCACAGATACGCAGTATTTT. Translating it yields CASSLLGGAGGTDTQYF.

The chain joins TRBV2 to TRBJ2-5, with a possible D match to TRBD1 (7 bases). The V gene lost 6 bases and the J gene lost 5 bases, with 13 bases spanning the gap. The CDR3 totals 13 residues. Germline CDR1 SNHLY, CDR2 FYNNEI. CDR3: CASRPSGGETQYF. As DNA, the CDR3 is TGTGCCAGCAGACCATCAGGGGGGGAGACCCAGTACTTC. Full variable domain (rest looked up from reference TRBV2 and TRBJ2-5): EPEVTQTPSHQVTQMGQEVILRCVPISNHLYFYWYRQILGQKVEFLVSFYNNEISEKSEIFDDQFSVERPDGSNFTLKIRSTKLEDSAMYFCASRPSGGETQYFGPGTRLLVL.

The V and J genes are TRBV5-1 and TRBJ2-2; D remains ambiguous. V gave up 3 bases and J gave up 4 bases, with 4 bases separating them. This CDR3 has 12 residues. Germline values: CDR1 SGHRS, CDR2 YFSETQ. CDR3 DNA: TGCGCCAGCAGCTCGGGCACCGGGGAGCTGTTTTTT. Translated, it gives CASSSGTGELFF.

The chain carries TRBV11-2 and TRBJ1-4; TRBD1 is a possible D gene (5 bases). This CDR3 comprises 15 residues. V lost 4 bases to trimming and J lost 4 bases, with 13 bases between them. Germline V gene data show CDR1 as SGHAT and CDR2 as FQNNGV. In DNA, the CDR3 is TGTGCCAGCAGCTATGCAGGGAATAGTAATGAAAAACTGTTTTTT. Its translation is CASSYAGNSNEKLFF.